What follows are 30 T cell receptor beta chains derived from one specimen sequenced in a study of cytomegalovirus exposure and HLA in healthy donors. PCR employed 60 Vbeta and 13 Jbeta primers. Profiling relied on immunoSEQ multiplex PCR, and the TCRdb table lists in-frame clones only, not all of them. The data show 150,000 to 200,000 clones, more than 75% seen once. The sequenced sample consisted of PBMCs. These receptors were taken from a woman aged 40-49 years in good health and CMV-seronegative.

DNA for the CDR3: TGTGCCAGCAGATTACACCGGGGGCAAGAGACCCAGTACTTC. Translation gives CASRLHRGQETQYF. The chain links TRBV7-2 to TRBJ2-5; a possible D gene is TRBD2 (6 bases). V dropped 6 bases and J dropped 2 bases, with 13 bases sitting between them. The CDR3 consists of 14 residues. Germline CDR1 SGHTA, CDR2 FQGNSA.

The chain links TRBV7-6 to TRBJ2-5; 7 bases agree with TRBD1. Trimming at V came to 5 bases and at J to 1 base, leaving 4 bases not matched to a gene. The CDR3 consists of 14 residues. Germline V lookup: CDR1 SGHVS, CDR2 FNYEAQ. CDR3 sequence reads: CASSGTGAQETQYF. The CDR3 DNA reads TGTGCCAGCAGCGGAACAGGGGCCCAAGAGACCCAGTACTTC.

The rearrangement uses TRBV9 and TRBJ2-6; no clear D. V lost 4 bases to trimming and J lost 0 bases, with 5 bases between them. The germline CDR1 and CDR2 sequences are SGDLS and YYNGEE. The CDR3 length is 14 residues. The CDR3 spells CASSLSSGANVLTF. As DNA, the CDR3 is TGTGCCAGCAGCCTAAGCTCTGGGGCCAACGTCCTGACTTTC. The full variable domain, completed using reference TRBV9 and TRBJ2-6, is DSGVTQTPKHLITATGQRVTLRCSPRSGDLSVYWYQQSLDQGLQFLIQYYNGEERAKGNILERFSAQQFPDLHSELNLSSLELGDSALYFCASSLSSGANVLTFGAGSRLTVL.

J is TRBJ2-7 and V is TRBV7-3, with TRBD2 as a possible D gene (5 bases). The germline V gene encodes CDR1 SGHTA and CDR2 FQGTGA. V lost 5 bases and J 2 bases, leaving 16 bases between the germline ends. The CDR3 is 15 amino acids. This CDR3 reads CASSPHGGAPYEQYF. DNA for the CDR3: TGTGCCAGCAGCCCCCACGGAGGTGCCCCCTACGAGCAGTACTTC.

The V call is TRBV6-1, the J call TRBJ2-5; D may be TRBD2 (6 bases). Deletions cut 7 bases from V and 4 bases from J, with 19 bases between. The CDR3 consists of 15 residues. Germline V lookup: CDR1 MNHNS, CDR2 SASEGT. The CDR3 protein is CASTGGPYLGETQYF. For the CDR3, the DNA is TGTGCCAGCACCGGGGGACCTTATCTGGGAGAGACCCAGTACTTC.

This clone was found a few times. J is TRBJ2-6 and V is TRBV19, with no clear D. Germline V gene data show CDR1 as LNHDA and CDR2 as SQIVND (reference sequence). There are 16 residues in the CDR3. Trimming took off 6 bases at V and 0 bases at J, with 12 bases between the two ends. Here the CDR3 reads CASSYLPSSGANVLTF. The CDR3 DNA is TGTGCCAGTAGCTATTTGCCCTCCTCTGGGGCCAACGTCCTGACTTTC.

The V call is TRBV28, the J call TRBJ2-3, with 10 bases matching TRBD2. After removal of 6 bases from V and 2 bases from J, the junction contained 8 bases not matched to a gene. The germline gives CDR1 MDHEN, CDR2 SYDVKM. The CDR3 loop spans 16 amino acids. The CDR3 coding sequence is TGTGCCAGCAGCCAGACTAGCGGGCGACTCACAGATACGCAGTATTTT. Its translation: CASSQTSGRLTDTQYF.

V gene TRBV7-9 combines with J gene TRBJ1-3; 7 bases are shared with TRBD1. Trimming removed 5 bases from V and 1 base from J; junction bases left unmatched: 5. CDR3 length equals 15 residues. Germline V gene lookup returns CDR1 SEHNR and CDR2 FQNEAQ (reference sequence). For the CDR3, the DNA is TGTGCCAGCAGCCTTGACAGGGCTTCTGGAAACACCATATATTTT. Translation gives CASSLDRASGNTIYF.

The chain employs TRBV9 and TRBJ2-1; 13 bases line up with TRBD2. Germline loops: CDR1 SGDLS, CDR2 YYNGEE. The CDR3 has 16 residues. Trimming took 4 bases from V and 6 from J; bases not matched to a gene: 7. The CDR3 loop is CASSPRTSGSLNEQFF. For the CDR3, the DNA is TGTGCCAGCAGCCCGCGGACTAGCGGGAGTCTCAATGAGCAGTTCTTC.

This chain joins TRBV18 and TRBJ2-5; D is ambiguous. Trimming took 1 base from V and 4 from J, leaving 16 bases between them. Germline CDR1 reads KGHSH; CDR2 reads LQKENI. The CDR3 has 16 amino acids. The CDR3 sequence is CASSPRIGGSGETQYF. Written as DNA, the CDR3 is TGTGCCAGCTCACCACGGATAGGCGGCTCTGGAGAGACCCAGTACTTC.

The CDR3 is CASSLVAGVVYNEQFF. DNA for the CDR3: TGTGCCAGCAGCTTAGTAGCGGGGGTGGTCTACAATGAGCAGTTCTTC. The chain couples TRBV11-3 to TRBJ2-1; 9 bases line up with TRBD2. J gave up 3 bases and V 1 base, and 4 bases lay outside the gene matches. The CDR3 runs 16 residues. Germline CDR1 and CDR2: SGHNT and YENEEA.

The CDR3 nucleotides are TGTGCCACCAGCAGAGGGGACAGGGATCAGCCCCAGCATTTT. Its protein is CATSRGDRDQPQHF. The chain is built from TRBV15 and TRBJ1-5, with 9 bases lining up with TRBD1. Per germline, CDR1 LNHNV and CDR2 YYDKDF (reference sequence). J lost 5 bases, V lost 1 base, and 0 bases had no gene match. This CDR3 is built from 14 residues.

J is TRBJ1-4 and V is TRBV2, with 9 bases lining up with TRBD1. The CDR3 sequence is 18 residues long. Per germline, CDR1 SNHLY and CDR2 FYNNEI. The ends lost 4 bases at V and 3 bases at J; junction bases unmatched: 12. CDR3 nucleotide sequence: TGTGCCAGCAGTGGAGTCGGACAGGGGTGGGATGCTAATGAAAAACTGTTTTTT. This translates into CASSGVGQGWDANEKLFF.

DNA for the CDR3: TGTGCCAGCAGTTACTCCTCGGGGTTGAAGACCCAGTACTTC. Translating gives CASSYSSGLKTQYF. This chain connects TRBV6-5 to TRBJ2-5, with D tentatively TRBD2 (5 bases). The CDR3 has 14 residues. Trimming stripped 0 bases from V and 6 bases from J, with 11 bases between. Germline V gene lookup returns CDR1 MNHEY and CDR2 SVGAGI.

The gene calls are TRBV28 and TRBJ2-7; D perhaps matches TRBD1 (5 bases). With 7 bases removed from V and 9 bases from J, the gap between germline ends came to 25 bases. Germline CDR1 reads MDHEN; CDR2 reads SYDVKM. CDR3 length equals 15 residues. DNA for the CDR3: TGTGCCAGCATTCCCCGCCCCTCCAGGGTACAAGTGCAGTACTTC. Translation: CASIPRPSRVQVQYF.

The rearrangement links TRBV9 to TRBJ1-1, with D maybe TRBD1 (5 bases). Germline CDR1 is SGDLS and CDR2 is YYNGEE. The CDR3 runs to 14 residues. The V end lost 2 bases, the J end lost 1 base, and 9 bases lay between the germline ends. CDR3 in amino acids: CASSVSGGNTEAFF. The CDR3 bases are TGTGCCAGCAGCGTTTCCGGGGGGAACACTGAAGCTTTCTTT.

The chain is built from TRBV7-9 and TRBJ2-2; 11 positions agree with TRBD1. The CDR3 is made up of 18 amino acids. V shed 4 bases, J shed 4 bases, and the junction held 11 bases outside the gene matches. CDR1 is SEHNR and CDR2 is FQNEAQ in the germline V gene (reference sequence). CDR3 bases: TGTGCCAGCAGCTCACCCCCGCCGGGACAGGGGGGCACCGGGGAGCTGTTTTTT. It is translated as CASSSPPPGQGGTGELFF.

This clone was recorded a few times. CDR3 amino acids: CATSTDQGSETQYF. The CDR3 DNA reads TGTGCCACCAGCACAGACCAGGGGTCGGAGACCCAGTACTTC. The genes are TRBV15 and TRBJ2-5; D may be TRBD1 (6 bases). The length of the CDR3 is 14 residues. With 4 bases removed from V and 5 bases from J, the gap between germline ends came to 14 bases. Germline V gene sequence: CDR1 LNHNV, CDR2 YYDKDF (reference sequence). The full variable domain, in which reference TRBV15 and TRBJ2-5 provide the parts outside the CDR3, is DAMVIQNPRYQVTQFGKPVTLSCSQTLNHNVMYWYQQKSSQAPKLLFHYYDKDFNNEADTPDNFQSRRPNTSFCFLDIRSPGLGDTAMYLCATSTDQGSETQYFGPGTRLLVL.

As DNA, the CDR3 is TGCGCCAGCAGGCGGGGGCAGGGGAGTGAAAAACTGTTTTTT. This sequence encodes CASRRGQGSEKLFF. The rearrangement uses TRBV4-3 and TRBJ1-4, with D perhaps matching TRBD1 (6 bases). Germline V gene data show CDR1 as LGHNA and CDR2 as YSLEER. Trimming pared 6 bases from V and 7 bases from J, leaving 15 bases between. This CDR3 has 14 residues.

The chain joins TRBV28 to TRBJ1-1, with TRBD1 matching over 8 bases. Germline V gene data show CDR1 as MDHEN and CDR2 as SYDVKM. This CDR3 comprises 14 residues. V lost 6 bases to trimming and J lost 0 bases; unmatched junction nucleotides: 3. The CDR3 nucleotides read TGTGCCAGCAGGGGGACAGGATTGAACACTGAAGCTTTCTTT. It is translated as CASRGTGLNTEAFF.

With respect to this clone: The junction shows a germline mismatch at one end, possibly a read error. This rearrangement joins TRBV7-9 to TRBJ2-5; 11 bases agree with TRBD2. The CDR3 is made up of 18 amino acids. Germline values: CDR1 SEHNR, CDR2 FQNEAQ (reference sequence). As DNA, the CDR3 is TGTTCCAGCAGCTTAAGGAAGATGCTAGCGGGGGGCCTTGAGACCCAGTACTTC. Translating it yields CSSSLRKMLAGGLETQYF.

This rearrangement joins TRBV28 to TRBJ2-7; TRBD2 matches 9 bases. J gave up 7 bases and V 6 bases, and 13 bases lay outside the gene matches. Germline V gene data show CDR1 as MDHEN and CDR2 as SYDVKM. The CDR3 contains 15 residues. The CDR3 DNA is TGTGCCAGCAGGCCGGGACTAGCATTCCTGGGTGAGCAGTACTTC. It is translated as CASRPGLAFLGEQYF.

The rearrangement uses TRBV4-2 and TRBJ2-1, with TRBD2 identical over 12 bases. Germline values: CDR1 LGHNA, CDR2 YNFKEQ. The CDR3 has 15 amino acids. Germline trimming cut 1 base from V and 8 bases from J; bases unmatched to any gene: 3. CDR3 sequence (DNA): TGTGCCAGCAGCCAAGGACTAGCGGGGGCGCATGAGCAGTTCTTC. Its translation is CASSQGLAGAHEQFF.

This chain links TRBV5-4 with TRBJ2-7, with D possibly matching TRBD2 (6 bases). Trimming left V 9 bases short and J 3 bases short, with 19 bases between. Per the germline V gene, CDR1 is SGHNT and CDR2 is YYREEE (reference sequence). The CDR3 totals 14 residues. CDR3 DNA sequence: TGTGCCACAAGTGGGCGGGAAAGTCTCTACGAGCAGTACTTC. Its translation is CATSGRESLYEQYF.

V gene TRBV7-2 combines with J gene TRBJ2-2; D gene unclear. Deletions cut 2 bases from V and 7 bases from J, with 8 bases between. Germline-derived CDR1 and CDR2 are SGHTA and FQGNSA. The CDR3 length is 13 residues. In DNA form, the CDR3 reads TGTGCCAGCAGCTTAACAGTAGTCGGGGAGCTGTTTTTT. Translating it yields CASSLTVVGELFF.

The chain has TRBV9 and TRBJ1-4, with a weak D call TRBD1 (5 bases). Between the trimmed V and J ends, which lost 4 bases and 7 bases, there was a span of 17 bases. The germline V gene has CDR1 SGDLS and CDR2 YYNGEE. The CDR3 contains 15 residues. The CDR3 DNA is TGTGCCAGCAGCACCTCAGGGATATTACGTGAAAAACTGTTTTTT. Encoded protein: CASSTSGILREKLFF.

The chain joins TRBV2 to TRBJ1-2, with a tentative D call TRBD1 (6 bases). Trimming took off 4 bases at V and 6 bases at J, with 21 bases between the two ends. The CDR3 length is 16 residues. Germline values: CDR1 SNHLY, CDR2 FYNNEI. CDR3 in amino acids: CASSGLDPGGVHGYTF. Written as DNA, the CDR3 is TGTGCCAGCAGTGGGCTGGATCCTGGGGGCGTACATGGCTACACCTTC. The variable domain in full, completed from reference TRBV2 and TRBJ1-2, reads EPEVTQTPSHQVTQMGQEVILRCVPISNHLYFYWYRQILGQKVEFLVSFYNNEISEKSEIFDDQFSVERPDGSNFTLKIRSTKLEDSAMYFCASSGLDPGGVHGYTFGSGTRLTVV.

V is TRBV5-4 and J is TRBJ2-5; 8 nucleotides align to TRBD1. This CDR3 has 14 residues. Per the germline V gene, CDR1 is SGHNT and CDR2 is YYREEE (reference sequence). With V trimmed by 5 bases and J by 6 bases, 9 bases remained unmatched. In nucleotides, the CDR3 is TGTGCCAGCAGTCGCAAGGACAGGGAAAAGACCCAGTACTTC. Its protein product is CASSRKDREKTQYF.

This rearrangement joins TRBV7-3 to TRBJ1-1, with D tentatively TRBD1 (5 bases). The germline V and J ends were trimmed by 5 bases and 3 bases, with 13 bases remaining between them. The CDR3 length is 14 residues. Germline V lookup: CDR1 SGHTA, CDR2 FQGTGA. The CDR3 spells CASSQGSWDTEAFF. DNA for the CDR3: TGTGCCAGCAGCCAGGGAAGCTGGGACACTGAAGCTTTCTTT.

V and J are TRBV19 and TRBJ2-7; 8 bases fit TRBD1. Germline V gene lookup returns CDR1 LNHDA and CDR2 SQIVND (reference sequence). CDR3 size: 16 residues. The ends lost 5 bases at V and 7 bases at J; junction bases unmatched: 16. Here the CDR3 reads CASSDRSNRGRGEQYF. CDR3 DNA sequence: TGTGCCAGTAGTGACCGCTCAAACAGGGGGAGAGGGGAGCAGTACTTC.